This TCR beta chain stems from a study of circulating tumor DNA in untreated peripheral T-cell lymphoma (dated by TCRdb to the early 2020s). What the study reported, not specific to this receptor: Tumor-specific clonotypes were found in about 72% of patients, coming from under 90% of baseline tissues and around 69% of baseline serum samples.

To find tumor-specific TCR clonotypes, researchers sequenced baseline tumor tissue that had been collected prior to treatment. Next-generation sequencing of T-cell receptor sequences was used to monitor peripheral T-cell lymphoma patients receiving frontline treatment on a trial. As to this clone: The antigen this receptor binds is unknown. Its ends do not fully match the called genes, so a read error is possible.

From the cysteine through the phenylalanine, the CDR3 covers 16 amino acids. The DNA shown is the 48-base CDR3, in frame from base 1. The germline V gene (reference sequence) yields LNHDA for CDR1 and SQIVND for CDR2. The protocol used for the library was the immunoSEQ multiplex PCR assay. TCRdb took over this immuneACCESS table, retaining in-frame rearrangements with V and J assigned. Such tables are incomplete; in checked studies, under half of the missing clones stem from an unresolved V gene, and the remainder is unexplained. This sample lists fewer than 9,000 clones; 80% to 85% were detected once. Just over 2% of the sample goes to the ten largest clones.

The sequencing input was tumor tissue. This TCR came from a human donor with peripheral T-cell lymphoma. This chain joins TRBV19 to TRBJ2-6; TRBD1 could be the D gene, as 5 bases match. At the DNA level, the sequence is TGTACCAGTACCCCGACAGCGAGCTCTGGGGCCAACGTCCTGACTTTC. Its translation is CTSTPTASSGANVLTF.